The 5 T cell receptor beta chains below were found in one sample sequenced in a study of T-cell memory formation after mild COVID-19. Using its own MiXCR run on the 5' RACE reads, TCRdb lists one record per CDR3 protein. The sample records about 190,000 distinct CDR3 sequences, approximately 16% being singletons. The sample consisted of PBMCs or a T cell subset sorted from them (not recorded which). These receptors came from an adult woman who had mild COVID-19 (a few samples of this study predate the infection). Cell type and time point are not known.

The V gene is TRBV11-3, the J gene TRBJ1-2; 7 nucleotides match TRBD1. The germline V gene encodes CDR1 SGHNT and CDR2 YENEEA. J gave up 3 bases and V 8 bases, and 12 bases lay outside the gene matches. The CDR3 has 15 amino acids. CDR3 DNA sequence: TGTGCCAGCGGGACCCGAGCGCAGGGGGACTATGGCTACACCTTC. Translated: CASGTRAQGDYGYTF.

This CDR3 reads CASSRDTGYGYTF. The CDR3 region has the DNA TGTGCCAGCAGCCGGGACACGGGTTATGGCTACACCTTC. This chain connects TRBV9 to TRBJ1-2; possibly TRBD1 for D (6 bases). The CDR3 length is 13 residues. The germline V gene encodes CDR1 SGDLS and CDR2 YYNGEE. The V and J ends lost 4 bases and 5 bases respectively, with 12 bases between them.

This clonotype has just a few counts. V usage is TRBV10-3 and J usage is TRBJ2-1; unclear D gene. Germline CDR1 ENHRY, CDR2 SYGVKD. The V gene lost 2 bases and the J gene lost 3 bases, with 8 bases spanning the gap. The CDR3 sequence is 14 residues long. In DNA form, the CDR3 reads TGTGCCATCAGTGAGGCCGGGTACTACAATGAGCAGTTCTTC. This encodes CAISEAGYYNEQFF.

In its sample, this clonotype was seen a few times. The chain recombines TRBV18 with TRBJ2-1; 8 positions match TRBD1. The germline gives CDR1 KGHSH, CDR2 LQKENI. The CDR3 length is 15 residues. V gave up 4 bases and J gave up 5 bases; unmatched junction bases: 7. The CDR3 bases are TGTGCCAGCTCACTCCTACAGGGGGTAGACAATGAGCAGTTCTTC. This codes for CASSLLQGVDNEQFF.

The chain employs TRBV6-2 or TRBV6-3 and TRBJ1-5; TRBD1 is a possible D gene (6 bases). V was clipped by 6 bases and J by 4 bases, with 10 bases between them. The germline V gene encodes CDR1 MNHEY and CDR2 SVGEGT. This CDR3 region has 13 residues. CDR3 nucleotide sequence: TGTGCCAGCAGAGGGACACCAAATCAGCCCCAGCATTTT. This codes for CASRGTPNQPQHF.